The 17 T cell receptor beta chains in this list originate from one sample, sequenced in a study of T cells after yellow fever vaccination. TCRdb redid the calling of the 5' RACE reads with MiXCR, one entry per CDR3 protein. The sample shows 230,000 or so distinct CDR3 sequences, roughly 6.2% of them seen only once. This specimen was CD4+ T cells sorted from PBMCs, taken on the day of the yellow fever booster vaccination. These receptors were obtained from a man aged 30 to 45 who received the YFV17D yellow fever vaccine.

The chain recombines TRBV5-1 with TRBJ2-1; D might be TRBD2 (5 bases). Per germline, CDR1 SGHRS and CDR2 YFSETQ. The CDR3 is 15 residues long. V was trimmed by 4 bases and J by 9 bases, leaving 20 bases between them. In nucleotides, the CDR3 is TGCGCCAGCAGCACAAGCTTACCCCCACGGGGTGAGCAGTTCTTC. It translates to CASSTSLPPRGEQFF.

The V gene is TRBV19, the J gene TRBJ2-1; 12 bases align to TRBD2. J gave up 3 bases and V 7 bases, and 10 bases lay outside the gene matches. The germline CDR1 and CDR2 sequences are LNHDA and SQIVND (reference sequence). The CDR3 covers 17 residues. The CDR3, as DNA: TGTGCCAGTAAGCTAGCGGGAGGGCCGGTGGGCTACAATGAGCAGTTCTTC. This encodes CASKLAGGPVGYNEQFF.

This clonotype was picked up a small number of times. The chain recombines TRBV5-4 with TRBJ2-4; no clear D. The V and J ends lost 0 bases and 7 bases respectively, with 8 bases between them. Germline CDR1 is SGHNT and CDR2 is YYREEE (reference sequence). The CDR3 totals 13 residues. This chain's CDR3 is CASSLGEMNIQYF. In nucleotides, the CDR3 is TGTGCCAGCAGCTTGGGCGAGATGAACATTCAGTACTTC.

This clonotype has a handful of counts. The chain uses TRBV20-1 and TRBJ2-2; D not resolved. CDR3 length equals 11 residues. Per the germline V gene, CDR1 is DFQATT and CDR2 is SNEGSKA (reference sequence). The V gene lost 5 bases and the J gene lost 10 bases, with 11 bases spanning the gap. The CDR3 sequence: CSAHNGSELFF. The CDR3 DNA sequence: TGCAGTGCTCATAATGGATCGGAGCTGTTTTTT.

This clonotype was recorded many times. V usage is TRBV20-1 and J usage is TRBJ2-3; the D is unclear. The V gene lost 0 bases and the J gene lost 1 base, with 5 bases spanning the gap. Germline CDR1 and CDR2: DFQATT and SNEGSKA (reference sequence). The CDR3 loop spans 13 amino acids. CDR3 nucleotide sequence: TGCAGTGCTAGAGATCATGGCACAGATACGCAGTATTTT. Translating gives CSARDHGTDTQYF.

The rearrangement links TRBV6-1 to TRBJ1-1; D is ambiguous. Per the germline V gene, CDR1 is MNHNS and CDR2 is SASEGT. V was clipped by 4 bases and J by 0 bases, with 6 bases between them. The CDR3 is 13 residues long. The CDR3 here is CASSGGMNTEAFF. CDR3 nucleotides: TGTGCCAGCAGTGGTGGTATGAACACTGAAGCTTTCTTT.

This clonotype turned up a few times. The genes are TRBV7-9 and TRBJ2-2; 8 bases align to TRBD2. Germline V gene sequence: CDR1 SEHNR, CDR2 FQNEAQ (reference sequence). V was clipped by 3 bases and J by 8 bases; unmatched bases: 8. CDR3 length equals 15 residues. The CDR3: CASSLRAGAMGELFF. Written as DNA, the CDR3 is TGTGCCAGCAGCTTGAGAGCGGGAGCAATGGGGGAGCTGTTTTTT. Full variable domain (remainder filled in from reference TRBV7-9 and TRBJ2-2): DTGVSQNPRHKITKRGQNVTFRCDPISEHNRLYWYRQTLGQGPEFLTYFQNEAQLEKSRLLSDRFSAERPKGSFSTLEIQRTEQGDSAMYLCASSLRAGAMGELFFGEGSRLTVL.

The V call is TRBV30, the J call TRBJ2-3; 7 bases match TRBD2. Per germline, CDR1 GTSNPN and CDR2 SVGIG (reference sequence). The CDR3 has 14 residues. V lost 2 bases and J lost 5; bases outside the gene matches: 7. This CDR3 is CAWSLNSGGDTQYF. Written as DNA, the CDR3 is TGTGCCTGGAGTCTAAACTCGGGAGGAGATACGCAGTATTTT.

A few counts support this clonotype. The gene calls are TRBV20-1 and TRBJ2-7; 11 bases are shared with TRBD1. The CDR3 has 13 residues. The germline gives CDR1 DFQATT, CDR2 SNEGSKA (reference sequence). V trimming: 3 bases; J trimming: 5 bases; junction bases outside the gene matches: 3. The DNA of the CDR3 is TGCAGTGCTAGCCGGGACAGGGGGAACGAGCAGTACTTC. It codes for CSASRDRGNEQYF.

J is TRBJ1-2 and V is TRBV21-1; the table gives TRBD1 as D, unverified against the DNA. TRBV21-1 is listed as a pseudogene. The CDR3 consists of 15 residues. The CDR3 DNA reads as TGTGCCAGCAGCCCCGGCCGGGGGGTTGGCTATGGCTACACCTTC. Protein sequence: CASSPGRGVGYGYTF.

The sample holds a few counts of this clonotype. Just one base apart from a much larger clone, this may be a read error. CDR3 DNA sequence: TGTGCCAGCAGCCAAGCGATATACACCGGGGAGCTGTTTTTT. As protein: CASSQAIYTGELFF. The chain combines TRBV4-2 with TRBJ2-2; no clear D. Germline V CDR1 and CDR2: LGHNA, YNFKEQ. V was cut by 1 base and J by 3 bases, with 6 bases left in between. The CDR3 consists of 14 residues.

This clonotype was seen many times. This chain's CDR3 is CASSPRGGYEQYF. CDR3 nucleotide sequence: TGTGCCAGCAGCCCCCGGGGCGGCTACGAGCAGTACTTC. This sequence joins TRBV7-2 and TRBJ2-7; D is possibly TRBD1 or TRBD2 (5 bases each). Germline values: CDR1 SGHTA, CDR2 FQGNSA. The V end was cut by 5 bases, the J end by 3 bases, with 11 bases between. The CDR3 is 13 residues long.

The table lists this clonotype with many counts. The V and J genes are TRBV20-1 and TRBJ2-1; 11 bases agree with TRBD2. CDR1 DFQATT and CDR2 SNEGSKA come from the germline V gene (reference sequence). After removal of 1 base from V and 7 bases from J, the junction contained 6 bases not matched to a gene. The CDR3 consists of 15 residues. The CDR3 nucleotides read TGCAGTGCTAGAGTAGCGGGAGGGCTCCGGAATGAGCAGTTCTTC. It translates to CSARVAGGLRNEQFF.

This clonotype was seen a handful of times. The CDR3 loop reads CASSHTYEQYF. In DNA, the CDR3 is TGTGCCAGCAGCCATACCTACGAGCAGTACTTC. This chain connects TRBV7-9 to TRBJ2-7; D is unresolved. The germline V gene encodes CDR1 SEHNR and CDR2 FQNEAQ (reference sequence). Trimming stripped 5 bases from V and 2 bases from J, with 4 bases between. CDR3 length: 11 residues.

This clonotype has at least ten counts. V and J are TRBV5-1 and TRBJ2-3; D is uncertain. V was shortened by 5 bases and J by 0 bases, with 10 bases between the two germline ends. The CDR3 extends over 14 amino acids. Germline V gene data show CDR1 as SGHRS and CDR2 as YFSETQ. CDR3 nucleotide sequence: TGCGCCAGCAGAAGTGGTCGGAGCACAGATACGCAGTATTTT. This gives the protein CASRSGRSTDTQYF.

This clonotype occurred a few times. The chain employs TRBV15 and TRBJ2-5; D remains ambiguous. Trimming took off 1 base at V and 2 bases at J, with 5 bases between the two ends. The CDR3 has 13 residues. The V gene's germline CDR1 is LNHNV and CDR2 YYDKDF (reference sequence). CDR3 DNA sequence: TGTGCCACCAGCAGAGCACGGCAAGAGACCCAGTACTTC. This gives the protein CATSRARQETQYF. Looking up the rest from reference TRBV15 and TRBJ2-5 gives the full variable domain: DAMVIQNPRYQVTQFGKPVTLSCSQTLNHNVMYWYQQKSSQAPKLLFHYYDKDFNNEADTPDNFQSRRPNTSFCFLDIRSPGLGDTAMYLCATSRARQETQYFGPGTRLLVL.

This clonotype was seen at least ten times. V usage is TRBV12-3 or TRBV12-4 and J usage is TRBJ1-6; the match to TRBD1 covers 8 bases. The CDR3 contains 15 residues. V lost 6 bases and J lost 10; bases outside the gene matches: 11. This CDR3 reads CASSPVRQGRSPLHF. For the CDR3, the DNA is TGTGCCAGCAGCCCCGTTCGACAGGGGCGGTCACCCCTCCACTTT.